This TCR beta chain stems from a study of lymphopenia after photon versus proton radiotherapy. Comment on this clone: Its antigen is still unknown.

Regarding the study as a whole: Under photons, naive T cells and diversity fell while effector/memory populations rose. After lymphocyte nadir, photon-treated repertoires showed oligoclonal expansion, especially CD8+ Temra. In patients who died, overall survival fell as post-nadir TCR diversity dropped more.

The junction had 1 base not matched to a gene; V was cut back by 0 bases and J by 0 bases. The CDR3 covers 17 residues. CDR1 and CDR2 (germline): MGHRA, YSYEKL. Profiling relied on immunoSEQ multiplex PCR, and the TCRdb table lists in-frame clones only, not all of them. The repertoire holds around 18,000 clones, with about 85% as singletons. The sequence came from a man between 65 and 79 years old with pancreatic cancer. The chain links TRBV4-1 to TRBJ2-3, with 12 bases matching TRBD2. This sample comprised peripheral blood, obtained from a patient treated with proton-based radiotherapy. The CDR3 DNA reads TGCGCCAGCAGCCAAGATGGGACTAGCGGGAGCACAGATACGCAGTATTTT. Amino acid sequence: CASSQDGTSGSTDTQYF.